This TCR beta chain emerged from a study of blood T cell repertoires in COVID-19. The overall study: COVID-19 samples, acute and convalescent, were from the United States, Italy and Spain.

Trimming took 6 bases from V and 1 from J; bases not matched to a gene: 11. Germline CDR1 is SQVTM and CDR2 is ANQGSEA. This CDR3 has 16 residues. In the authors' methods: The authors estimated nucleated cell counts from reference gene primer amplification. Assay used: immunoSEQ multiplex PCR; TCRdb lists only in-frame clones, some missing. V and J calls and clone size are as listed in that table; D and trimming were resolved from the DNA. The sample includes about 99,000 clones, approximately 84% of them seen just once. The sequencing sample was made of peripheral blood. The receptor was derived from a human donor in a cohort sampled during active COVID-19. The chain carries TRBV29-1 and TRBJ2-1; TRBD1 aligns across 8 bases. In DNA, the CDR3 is TGCAGCGTCACAAACCACGACAGGGGTTCCTACAATGAGCAGTTCTTC. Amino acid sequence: CSVTNHDRGSYNEQFF.